The clone carrying this TCR beta chain was seen a few times. V lost 3 bases and J 5 bases, leaving 9 bases between the germline ends. CDR1 is SGDLS, CDR2 YYNGEE, per germline. The CDR3 sequence is 13 residues long. This sample was included in a study of cytotoxic CD8 clonotypes in ibrutinib-treated CLL. The repertoire was sequenced with immunoSEQ multiplex PCR; TCRdb's copy has only in-frame clones and lacks some. The top ten clones hold around 5.9% of a sample with more than 200,000 clones, 70% of them seen once. Material: PBMCs, obtained after 12 months of ibrutinib treatment. The V and J genes are TRBV9 and TRBJ1-3; D might be TRBD1 (6 bases). This receptor was identified in a human donor with chronic lymphocytic leukemia. The CDR3 protein is CASSGTVRNTIYF. CDR3 DNA sequence: TGTGCCAGCAGCGGGACAGTCAGAAACACCATATATTTT.